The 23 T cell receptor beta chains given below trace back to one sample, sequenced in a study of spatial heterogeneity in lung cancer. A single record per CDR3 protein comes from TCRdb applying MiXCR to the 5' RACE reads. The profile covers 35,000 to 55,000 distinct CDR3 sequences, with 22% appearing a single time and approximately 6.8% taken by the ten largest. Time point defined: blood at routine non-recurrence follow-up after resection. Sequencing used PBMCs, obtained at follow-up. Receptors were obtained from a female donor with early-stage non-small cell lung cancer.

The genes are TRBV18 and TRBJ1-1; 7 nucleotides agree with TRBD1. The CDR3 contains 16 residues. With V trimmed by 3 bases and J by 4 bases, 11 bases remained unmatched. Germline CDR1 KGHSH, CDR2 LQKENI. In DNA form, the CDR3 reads TGTGCCAGCTCACCGCTCGGACAGGTTCGCGGCACTGAAGCTTTCTTT. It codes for CASSPLGQVRGTEAFF.

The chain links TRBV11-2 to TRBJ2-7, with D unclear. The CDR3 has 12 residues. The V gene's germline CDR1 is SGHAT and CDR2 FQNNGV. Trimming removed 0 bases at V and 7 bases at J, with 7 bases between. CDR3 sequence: CASSLDRREQYF. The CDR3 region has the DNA TGTGCCAGCAGCTTAGATCGAAGGGAGCAGTACTTC.

The CDR3 spells CASRFRGLAKNIQYF. The CDR3 bases are TGTGCCAGCAGGTTCAGGGGCTTAGCCAAAAACATTCAGTACTTC. The chain joins TRBV6-2 or TRBV6-3 to TRBJ2-4; D may be TRBD1 (6 bases). CDR3 length: 15 residues. Trimming pared 6 bases from V and 0 bases from J, leaving 12 bases between. From germline, CDR1 is MNHEY and CDR2 SVGEGT.

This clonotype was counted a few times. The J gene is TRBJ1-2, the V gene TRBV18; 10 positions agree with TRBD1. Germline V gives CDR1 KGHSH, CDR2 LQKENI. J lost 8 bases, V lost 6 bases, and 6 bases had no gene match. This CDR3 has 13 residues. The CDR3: CASSEGQGTGYTF. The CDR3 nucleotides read TGTGCCAGCTCCGAGGGACAGGGGACCGGCTACACCTTC. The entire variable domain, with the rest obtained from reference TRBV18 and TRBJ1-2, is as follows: NAGVMQNPRHLVRRRGQEARLRCSPMKGHSHVYWYRQLPEEGLKFMVYLQKENIIDESGMPKERFSAEFPKEGPSILRIQQVVRGDSAAYFCASSEGQGTGYTFGSGTRLTVV.

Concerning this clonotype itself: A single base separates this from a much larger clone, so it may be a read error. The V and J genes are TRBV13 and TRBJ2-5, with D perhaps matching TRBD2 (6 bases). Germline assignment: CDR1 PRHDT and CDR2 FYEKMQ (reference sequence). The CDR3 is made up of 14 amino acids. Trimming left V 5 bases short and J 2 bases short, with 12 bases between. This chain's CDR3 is CASSLLTRQETQYF. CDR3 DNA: TGTGCCAGCAGCCTATTGACTAGGCAAGAGACCCAGTACTTC.

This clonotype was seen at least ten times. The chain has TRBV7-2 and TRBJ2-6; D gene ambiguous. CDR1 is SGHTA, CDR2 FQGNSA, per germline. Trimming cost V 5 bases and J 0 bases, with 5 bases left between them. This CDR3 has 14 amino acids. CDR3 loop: CASSPFSGANVLTF. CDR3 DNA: TGTGCCAGCAGCCCCTTCTCTGGGGCCAACGTCCTGACTTTC.

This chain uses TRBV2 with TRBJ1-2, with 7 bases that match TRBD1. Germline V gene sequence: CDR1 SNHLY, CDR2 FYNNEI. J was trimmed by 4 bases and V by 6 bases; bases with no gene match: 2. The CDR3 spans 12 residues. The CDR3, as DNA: TGTGCCAGCAGGAGACAGGGCTATGGCTACACCTTC. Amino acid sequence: CASRRQGYGYTF.

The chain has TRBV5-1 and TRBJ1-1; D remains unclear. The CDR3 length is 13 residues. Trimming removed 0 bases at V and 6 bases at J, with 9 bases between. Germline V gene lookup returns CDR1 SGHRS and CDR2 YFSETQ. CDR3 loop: CASSLVPTSEAFF. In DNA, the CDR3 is TGCGCCAGCAGCTTGGTGCCGACGTCTGAAGCTTTCTTT.

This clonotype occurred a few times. This CDR3 is CSVAAQLDNEKLFF. The CDR3 DNA reads TGCAGCGTTGCGGCGCAACTAGACAATGAAAAACTGTTTTTT. The chain couples TRBV29-1 to TRBJ1-4; D remains ambiguous. The CDR3 covers 14 residues. The V gene's germline CDR1 is SQVTM and CDR2 ANQGSEA. V was cut by 4 bases and J by 5 bases, with 14 bases left in between.

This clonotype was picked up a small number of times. CDR3 amino acids: CASSHLADRGRNQPQHF. Here the CDR3 DNA reads TGCGCCAGCAGCCACCTCGCGGACAGGGGGCGCAATCAGCCCCAGCATTTT. The gene calls are TRBV4-1 and TRBJ1-5; 11 positions match TRBD1. J was trimmed by 2 bases and V by 3 bases; bases with no gene match: 6. From germline, CDR1 is MGHRA and CDR2 YSYEKL. The CDR3 is 17 residues long.

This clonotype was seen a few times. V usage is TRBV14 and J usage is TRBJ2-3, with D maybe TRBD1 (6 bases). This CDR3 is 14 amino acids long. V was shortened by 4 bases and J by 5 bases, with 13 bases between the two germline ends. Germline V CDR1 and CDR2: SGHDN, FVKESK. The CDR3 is CASSRGQKLDTQYF. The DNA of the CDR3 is TGTGCCAGCAGCCGCGGACAGAAACTAGATACGCAGTATTTT.

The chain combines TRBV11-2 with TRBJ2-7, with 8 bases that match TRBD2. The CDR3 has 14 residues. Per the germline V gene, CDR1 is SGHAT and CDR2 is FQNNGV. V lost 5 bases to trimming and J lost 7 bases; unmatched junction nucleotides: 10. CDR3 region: CASSRSGSAGEQYF. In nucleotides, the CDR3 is TGTGCCAGCAGCAGAAGCGGGAGCGCGGGGGAGCAGTACTTC.

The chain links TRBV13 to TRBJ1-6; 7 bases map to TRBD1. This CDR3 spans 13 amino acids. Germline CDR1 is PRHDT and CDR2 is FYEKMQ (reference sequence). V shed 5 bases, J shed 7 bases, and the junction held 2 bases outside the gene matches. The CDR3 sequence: CASSKQGNSPLHF. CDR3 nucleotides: TGTGCCAGCAGCAAACAGGGGAATTCACCCCTCCACTTT.

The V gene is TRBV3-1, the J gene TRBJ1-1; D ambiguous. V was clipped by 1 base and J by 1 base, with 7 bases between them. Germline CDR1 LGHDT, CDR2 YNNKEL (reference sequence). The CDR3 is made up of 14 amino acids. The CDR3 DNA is TGTGCCAGCAGCCAAGCAGCCGGGAACACTGAAGCTTTCTTT. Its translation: CASSQAAGNTEAFF.

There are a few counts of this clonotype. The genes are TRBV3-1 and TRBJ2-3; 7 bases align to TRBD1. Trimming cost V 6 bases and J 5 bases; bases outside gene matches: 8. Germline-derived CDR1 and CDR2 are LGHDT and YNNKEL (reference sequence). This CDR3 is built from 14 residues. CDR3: CASSPGQAEDTQYF. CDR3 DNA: TGTGCCAGCAGTCCAGGACAGGCGGAAGATACGCAGTATTTT.

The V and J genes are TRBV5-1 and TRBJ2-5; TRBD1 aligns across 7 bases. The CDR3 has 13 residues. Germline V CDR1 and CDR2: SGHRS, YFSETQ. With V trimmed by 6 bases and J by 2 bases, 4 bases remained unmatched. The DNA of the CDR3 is TGCGCCAGCAACCGGGGACAGCAAGAGACCCAGTACTTC. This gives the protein CASNRGQQETQYF.

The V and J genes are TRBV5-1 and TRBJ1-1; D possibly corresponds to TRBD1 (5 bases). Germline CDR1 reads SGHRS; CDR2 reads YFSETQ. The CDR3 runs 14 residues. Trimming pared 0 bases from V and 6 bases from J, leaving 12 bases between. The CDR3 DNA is TGCGCCAGCAGCTTGGAGGGGCGGGGGGCTGAAGCTTTCTTT. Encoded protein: CASSLEGRGAEAFF.

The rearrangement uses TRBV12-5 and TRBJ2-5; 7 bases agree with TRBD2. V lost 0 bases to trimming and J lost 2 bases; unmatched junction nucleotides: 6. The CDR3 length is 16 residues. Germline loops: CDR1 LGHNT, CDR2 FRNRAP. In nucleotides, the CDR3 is TGTGCTAGTGGTTTGGTAAGCGGGACTGGGCAAGAGACCCAGTACTTC. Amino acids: CASGLVSGTGQETQYF.

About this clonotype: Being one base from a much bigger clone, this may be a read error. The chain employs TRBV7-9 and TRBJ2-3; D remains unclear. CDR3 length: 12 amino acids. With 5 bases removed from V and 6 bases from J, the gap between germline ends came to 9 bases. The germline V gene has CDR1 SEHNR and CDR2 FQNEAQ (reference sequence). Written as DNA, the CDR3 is TGTGCCAGCAGCGACTCTCGCGATACGCAGTATTTT. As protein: CASSDSRDTQYF.

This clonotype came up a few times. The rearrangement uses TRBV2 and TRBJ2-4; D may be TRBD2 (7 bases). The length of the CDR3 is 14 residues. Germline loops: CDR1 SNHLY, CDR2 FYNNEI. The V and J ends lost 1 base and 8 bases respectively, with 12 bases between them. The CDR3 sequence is CASSEEAGADIQYF. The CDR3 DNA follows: TGTGCCAGCAGTGAAGAGGCGGGGGCGGACATTCAGTACTTC.

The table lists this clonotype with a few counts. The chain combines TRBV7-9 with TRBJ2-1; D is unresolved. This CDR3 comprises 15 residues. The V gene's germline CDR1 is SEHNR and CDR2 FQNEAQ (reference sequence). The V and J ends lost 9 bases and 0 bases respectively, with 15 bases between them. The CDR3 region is CASGPDWSSYNEQFF. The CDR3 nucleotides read TGTGCCAGTGGCCCCGACTGGAGCTCCTACAATGAGCAGTTCTTC.

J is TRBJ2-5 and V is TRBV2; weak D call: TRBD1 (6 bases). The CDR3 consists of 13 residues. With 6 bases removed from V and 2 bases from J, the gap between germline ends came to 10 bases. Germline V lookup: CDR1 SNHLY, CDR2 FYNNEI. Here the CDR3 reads CASRVDRQETQYF. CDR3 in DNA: TGTGCCAGCAGGGTGGACAGACAAGAGACCCAGTACTTC.

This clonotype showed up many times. The CDR3 loop reads CASSRGTDTDTQYF. CDR3 DNA: TGTGCCAGCTCACGGGGTACGGACACAGATACGCAGTATTTT. J is TRBJ2-3 and V is TRBV18; no clear D gene. From germline, CDR1 is KGHSH and CDR2 LQKENI. This CDR3 is built from 14 residues. Trimming left V 4 bases short and J 2 bases short, with 10 bases between.